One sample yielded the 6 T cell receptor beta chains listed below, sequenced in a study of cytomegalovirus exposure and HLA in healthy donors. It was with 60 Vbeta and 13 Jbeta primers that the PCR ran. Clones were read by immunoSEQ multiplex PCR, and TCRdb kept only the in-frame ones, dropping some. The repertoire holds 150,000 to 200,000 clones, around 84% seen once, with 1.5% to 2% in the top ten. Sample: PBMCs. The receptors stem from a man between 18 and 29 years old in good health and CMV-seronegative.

CDR3 DNA sequence: TGTGCCAGCAGTGAAATGACAGGGACCTACGAGCAGTACTTC. It yields the protein CASSEMTGTYEQYF. The chain uses TRBV25-1 and TRBJ2-7; the match to TRBD1 covers 7 bases. Germline V gene sequence: CDR1 MGHDK, CDR2 SYGVNS. This CDR3 contains 14 residues. After removal of 2 bases from V and 2 bases from J, the junction contained 3 bases not matched to a gene.

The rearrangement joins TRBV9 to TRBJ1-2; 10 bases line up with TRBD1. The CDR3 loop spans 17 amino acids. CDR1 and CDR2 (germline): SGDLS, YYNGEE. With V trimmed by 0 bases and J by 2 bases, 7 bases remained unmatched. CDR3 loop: CASSVGQGTGENYGYTF. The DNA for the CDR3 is TGTGCCAGCAGCGTAGGTCAGGGGACAGGGGAAAACTATGGCTACACCTTC.

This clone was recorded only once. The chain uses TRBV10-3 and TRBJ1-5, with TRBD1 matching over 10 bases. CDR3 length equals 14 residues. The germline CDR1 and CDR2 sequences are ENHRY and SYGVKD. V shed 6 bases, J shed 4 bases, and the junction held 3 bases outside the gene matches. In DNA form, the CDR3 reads TGTGCCATCAGCGGGACAGGGGAAAATCAGCCCCAGCATTTT. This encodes CAISGTGENQPQHF.

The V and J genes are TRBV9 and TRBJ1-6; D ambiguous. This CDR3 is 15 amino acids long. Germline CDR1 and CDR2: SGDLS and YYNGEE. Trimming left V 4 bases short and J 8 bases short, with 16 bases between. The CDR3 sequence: CASSPGGQADSPLHF. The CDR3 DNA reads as TGTGCCAGCAGCCCCGGTGGGCAAGCTGATTCACCCCTCCACTTT.

CDR3 nucleotides: TGTGCCAGCAGTGATCGTTCAGATACGCAGTATTTT. Translation: CASSDRSDTQYF. J is TRBJ2-3 and V is TRBV2; D call uncertain. Germline V CDR1 and CDR2: SNHLY, FYNNEI. Trimming stripped 3 bases from V and 4 bases from J, with 5 bases between. This CDR3 has 12 residues.

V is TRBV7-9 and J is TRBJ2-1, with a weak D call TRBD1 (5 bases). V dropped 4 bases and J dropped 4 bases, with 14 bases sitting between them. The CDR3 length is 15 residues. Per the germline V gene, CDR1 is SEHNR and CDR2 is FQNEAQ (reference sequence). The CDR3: CASSSLGASYNEQFF. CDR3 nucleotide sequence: TGTGCCAGCAGCTCCCTAGGGGCGTCTTACAATGAGCAGTTCTTC.